This TCR beta chain comes out of a study of graft-versus-host responses after intestinal transplantation. Overall study: Multivisceral, liver-intestinal, or isolated intestinal grafts were transplanted into recipients.

Study-level points and caveats: Individuals who had graft-donor T cell macrochimerism had allografts that showed high graft-versus-host to host-versus-graft clonal ratios. Early post-transplant HvG declines tracked with peak circulating GvH clone levels.

V shed 8 bases and J shed 7 bases, with 17 bases lying between them. The V gene's germline CDR1 is ENHRY and CDR2 SYGVKD. CDR3 length: 13 residues. About this clone itself: Its antigen is not identified.

Measured with immunoSEQ multiplex PCR; TCRdb has only the in-frame clones, and not every one. The sample records almost 55,000 clones, roughly nine tenths being singletons. The sequenced sample was PBMCs, obtained roughly 660 days after intestinal transplant. The origin of this receptor is a human patient who received an intestinal transplant, so some T cells may come from the graft donor. This chain joins TRBV10-3 and TRBJ2-5; no firm D call. The DNA of the CDR3 is TGTGCCATCTCCGTTTTGGAGCCAGGGACCCAGTACTTC. It specifies CAISVLEPGTQYF.